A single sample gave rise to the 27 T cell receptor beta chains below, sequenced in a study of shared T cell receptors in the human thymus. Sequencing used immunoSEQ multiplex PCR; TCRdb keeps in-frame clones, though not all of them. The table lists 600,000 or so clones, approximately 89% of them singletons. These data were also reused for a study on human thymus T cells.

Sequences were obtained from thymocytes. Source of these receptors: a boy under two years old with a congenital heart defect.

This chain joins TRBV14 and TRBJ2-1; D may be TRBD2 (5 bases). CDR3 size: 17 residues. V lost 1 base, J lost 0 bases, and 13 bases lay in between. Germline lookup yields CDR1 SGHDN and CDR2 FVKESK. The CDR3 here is CASSQVVSARSYNEQFF. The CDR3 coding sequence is TGTGCCAGCAGCCAAGTTGTTAGCGCCCGCTCCTACAATGAGCAGTTCTTC. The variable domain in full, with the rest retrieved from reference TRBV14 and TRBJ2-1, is EAGVTQFPSHSVIEKGQTVTLRCDPISGHDNLYWYRRVMGKEIKFLLHFVKESKQDESGMPNNRFLAERTGGTYSTLKVQPAELEDSGVYFCASSQVVSARSYNEQFFGPGTRLTVL.

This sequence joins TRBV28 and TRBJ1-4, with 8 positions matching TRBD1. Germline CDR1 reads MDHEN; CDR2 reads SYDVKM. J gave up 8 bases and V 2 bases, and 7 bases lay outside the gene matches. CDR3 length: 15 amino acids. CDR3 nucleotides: TGTGCCAGCAGTTTAGGTGGACAGGGAACCGAAAAACTGTTTTTT. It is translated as CASSLGGQGTEKLFF. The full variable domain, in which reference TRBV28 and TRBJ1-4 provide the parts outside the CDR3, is DVKVTQSSRYLVKRTGEKVFLECVQDMDHENMFWYRQDPGLGLRLIYFSYDVKMKEKGDIPEGYSVSREKKERFSLILESASTNQTSMYLCASSLGGQGTEKLFFGSGTQLSVL.

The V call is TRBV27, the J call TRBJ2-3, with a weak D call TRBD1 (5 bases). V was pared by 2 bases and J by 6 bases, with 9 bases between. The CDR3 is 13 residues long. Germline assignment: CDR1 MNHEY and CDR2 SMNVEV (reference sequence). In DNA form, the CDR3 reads TGTGCCAGCAGTTTACAGGGATTGGATACGCAGTATTTT. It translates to CASSLQGLDTQYF.

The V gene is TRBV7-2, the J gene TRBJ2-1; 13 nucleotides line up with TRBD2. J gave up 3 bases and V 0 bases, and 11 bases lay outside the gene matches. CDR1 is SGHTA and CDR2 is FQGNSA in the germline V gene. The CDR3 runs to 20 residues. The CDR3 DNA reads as TGTGCCAGCAGCTTAGCGCGCGTACTAGCGGGAGGGAACTTCTACAATGAGCAGTTCTTC. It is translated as CASSLARVLAGGNFYNEQFF. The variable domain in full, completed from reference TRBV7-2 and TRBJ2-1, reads GAGVSQSPSNKVTEKGKDVELRCDPISGHTALYWYRQSLGQGLEFLIYFQGNSAPDKSGLPSDRFSAERTGGSVSTLTIQRTQQEDSAVYLCASSLARVLAGGNFYNEQFFGPGTRLTVL.

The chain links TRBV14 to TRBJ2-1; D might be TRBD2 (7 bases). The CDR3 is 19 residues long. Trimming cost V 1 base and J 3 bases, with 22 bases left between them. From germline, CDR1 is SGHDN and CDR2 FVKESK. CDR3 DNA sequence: TGTGCCAGCAGCCAAGTGGTAGACAGGAGGAGCGGGAACTACAATGAGCAGTTCTTC. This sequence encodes CASSQVVDRRSGNYNEQFF.

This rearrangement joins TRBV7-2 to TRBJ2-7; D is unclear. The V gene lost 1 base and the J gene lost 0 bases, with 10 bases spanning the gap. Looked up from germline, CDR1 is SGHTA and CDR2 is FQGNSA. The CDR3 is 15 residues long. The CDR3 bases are TGTGCCAGCAGCTTAGTCGGCGGAAGCTCCTACGAGCAGTACTTC. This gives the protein CASSLVGGSSYEQYF. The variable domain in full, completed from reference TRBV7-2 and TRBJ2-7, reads GAGVSQSPSNKVTEKGKDVELRCDPISGHTALYWYRQSLGQGLEFLIYFQGNSAPDKSGLPSDRFSAERTGGSVSTLTIQRTQQEDSAVYLCASSLVGGSSYEQYFGPGTRLTVT.

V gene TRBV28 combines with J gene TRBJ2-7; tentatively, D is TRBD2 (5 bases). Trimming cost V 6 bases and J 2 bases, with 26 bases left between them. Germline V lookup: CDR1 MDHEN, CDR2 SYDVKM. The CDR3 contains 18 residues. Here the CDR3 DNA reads TGTGCCAGCAGCGGCGGGTTGGCACCCAAATTCGTCCCCTACGAGCAGTACTTC. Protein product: CASSGGLAPKFVPYEQYF. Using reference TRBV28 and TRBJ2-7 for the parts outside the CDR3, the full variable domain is DVKVTQSSRYLVKRTGEKVFLECVQDMDHENMFWYRQDPGLGLRLIYFSYDVKMKEKGDIPEGYSVSREKKERFSLILESASTNQTSMYLCASSGGLAPKFVPYEQYFGPGTRLTVT.

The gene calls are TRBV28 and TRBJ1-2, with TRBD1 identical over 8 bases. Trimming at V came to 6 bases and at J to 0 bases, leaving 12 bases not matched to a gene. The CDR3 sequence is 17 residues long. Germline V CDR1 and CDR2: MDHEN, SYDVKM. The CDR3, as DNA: TGTGCCAGCAGCTTAAGGGGACAGGCAACGTCTAACTATGGCTACACCTTC. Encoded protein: CASSLRGQATSNYGYTF.

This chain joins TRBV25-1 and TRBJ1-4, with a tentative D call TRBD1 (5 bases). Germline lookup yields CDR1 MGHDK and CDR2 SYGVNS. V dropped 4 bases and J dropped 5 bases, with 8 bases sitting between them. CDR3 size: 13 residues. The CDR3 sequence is CASSGQINEKLFF. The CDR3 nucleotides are TGTGCCAGCAGTGGACAGATCAATGAAAAACTGTTTTTT.

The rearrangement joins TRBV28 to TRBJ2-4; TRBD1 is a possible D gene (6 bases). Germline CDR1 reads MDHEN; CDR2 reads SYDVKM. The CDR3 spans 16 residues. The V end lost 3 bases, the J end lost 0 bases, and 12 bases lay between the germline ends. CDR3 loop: CASSLMTGKAKNIQYF. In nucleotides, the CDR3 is TGTGCCAGCAGTTTGATGACAGGCAAAGCCAAAAACATTCAGTACTTC.

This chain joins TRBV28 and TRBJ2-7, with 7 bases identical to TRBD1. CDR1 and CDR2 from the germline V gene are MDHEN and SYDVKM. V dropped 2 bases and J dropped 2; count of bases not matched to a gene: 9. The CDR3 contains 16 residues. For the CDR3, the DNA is TGTGCCAGCAGTTTAATCCGGACAGGCCAAACCTACGAGCAGTACTTC. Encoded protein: CASSLIRTGQTYEQYF.

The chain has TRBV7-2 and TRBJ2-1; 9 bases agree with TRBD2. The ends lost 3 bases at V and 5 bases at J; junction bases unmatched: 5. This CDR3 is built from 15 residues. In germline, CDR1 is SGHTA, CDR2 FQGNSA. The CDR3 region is CASSLGTSRNNEQFF. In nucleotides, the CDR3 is TGTGCCAGCAGCTTGGGGACTAGCCGGAACAATGAGCAGTTCTTC.

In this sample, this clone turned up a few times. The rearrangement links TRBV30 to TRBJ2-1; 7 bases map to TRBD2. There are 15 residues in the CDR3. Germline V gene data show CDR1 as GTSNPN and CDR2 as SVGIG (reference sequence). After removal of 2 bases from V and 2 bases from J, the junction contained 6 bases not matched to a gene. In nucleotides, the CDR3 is TGTGCCTGGAGTATGCGGGGAGGGCCCTACAATGAGCAGTTCTTC. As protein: CAWSMRGGPYNEQFF.

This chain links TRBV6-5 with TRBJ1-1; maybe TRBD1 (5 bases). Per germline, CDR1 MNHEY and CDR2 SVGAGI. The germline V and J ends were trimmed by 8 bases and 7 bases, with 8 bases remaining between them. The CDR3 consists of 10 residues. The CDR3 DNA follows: TGTGCCAGCTGGGGACTTGAAGCTTTCTTT. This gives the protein CASWGLEAFF.

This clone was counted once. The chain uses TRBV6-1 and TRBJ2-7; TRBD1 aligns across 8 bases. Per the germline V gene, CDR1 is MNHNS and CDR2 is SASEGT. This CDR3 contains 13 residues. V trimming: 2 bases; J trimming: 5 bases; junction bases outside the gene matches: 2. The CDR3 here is CASSERTGHEQYF. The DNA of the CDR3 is TGTGCCAGCAGTGAAAGGACAGGGCACGAGCAGTACTTC.

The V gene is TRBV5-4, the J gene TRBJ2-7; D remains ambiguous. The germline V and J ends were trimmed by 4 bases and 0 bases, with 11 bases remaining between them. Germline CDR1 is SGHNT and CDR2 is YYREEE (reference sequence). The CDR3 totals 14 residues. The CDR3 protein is CASSPIPGSYEQYF. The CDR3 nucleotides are TGTGCCAGCAGCCCTATCCCCGGCTCCTACGAGCAGTACTTC.

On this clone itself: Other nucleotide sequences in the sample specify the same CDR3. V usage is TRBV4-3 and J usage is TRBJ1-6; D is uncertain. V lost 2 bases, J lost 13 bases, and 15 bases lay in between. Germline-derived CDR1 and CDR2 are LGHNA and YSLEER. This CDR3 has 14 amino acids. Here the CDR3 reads CASSQTRFFSPLHF. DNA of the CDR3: TGCGCCAGCAGCCAAACTCGGTTTTTCTCCCCCCTCCACTTT.

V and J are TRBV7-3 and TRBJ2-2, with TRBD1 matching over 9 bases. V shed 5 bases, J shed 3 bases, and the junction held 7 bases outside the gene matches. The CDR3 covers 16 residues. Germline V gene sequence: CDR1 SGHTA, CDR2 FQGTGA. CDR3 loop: CASSTRGQGDTGELFF. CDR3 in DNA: TGTGCCAGCAGCACCAGGGGACAGGGTGACACCGGGGAGCTGTTTTTT.

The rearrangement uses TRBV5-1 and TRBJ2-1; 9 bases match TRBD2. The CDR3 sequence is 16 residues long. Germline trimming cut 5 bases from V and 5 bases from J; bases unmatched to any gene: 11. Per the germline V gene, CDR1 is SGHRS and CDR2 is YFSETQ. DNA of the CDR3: TGCGCCAGCAGGGCCGCCGGGACTAGCCGTGACAATGAGCAGTTCTTC. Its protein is CASRAAGTSRDNEQFF.

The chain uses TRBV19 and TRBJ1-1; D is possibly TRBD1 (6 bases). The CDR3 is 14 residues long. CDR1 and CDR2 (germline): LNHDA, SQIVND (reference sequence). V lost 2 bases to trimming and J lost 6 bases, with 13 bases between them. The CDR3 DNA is TGTGCCAGTAGTATACGGCCACAGGGCCCTGAAGCTTTCTTT. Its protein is CASSIRPQGPEAFF. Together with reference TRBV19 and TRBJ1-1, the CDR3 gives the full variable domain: DGGITQSPKYLFRKEGQNVTLSCEQNLNHDAMYWYRQDPGQGLRLIYYSQIVNDFQKGDIAEGYSVSREKKESFPLTVTSAQKNPTAFYLCASSIRPQGPEAFFGQGTRLTVV.

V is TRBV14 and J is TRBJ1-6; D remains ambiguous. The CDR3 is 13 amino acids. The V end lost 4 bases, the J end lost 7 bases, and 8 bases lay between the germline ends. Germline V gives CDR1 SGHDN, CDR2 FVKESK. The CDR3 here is CASSPGSNSPLHF. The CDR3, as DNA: TGTGCCAGCAGCCCCGGGTCCAATTCACCCCTCCACTTT.

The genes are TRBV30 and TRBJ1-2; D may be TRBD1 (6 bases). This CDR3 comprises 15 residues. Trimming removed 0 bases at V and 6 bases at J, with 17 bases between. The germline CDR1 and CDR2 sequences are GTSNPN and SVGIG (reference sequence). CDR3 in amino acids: CAWSVSRGAYDGYTF. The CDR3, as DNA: TGTGCCTGGAGTGTATCGCGGGGGGCTTACGATGGCTACACCTTC.

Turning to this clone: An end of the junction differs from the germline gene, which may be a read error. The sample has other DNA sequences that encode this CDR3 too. The CDR3 nucleotides read TGTGCCAGCTTCCCGGGGGCGGGGGCAAGTAATTCCCCCCTCCACTTT. Amino acids: CASFPGAGASNSPLHF. The chain is built from TRBV2 and TRBJ1-6; D possibly corresponds to TRBD1 (6 bases). Looked up from germline, CDR1 is SNHLY and CDR2 is FYNNEI. This CDR3 comprises 16 residues. Looking up the rest from reference TRBV2 and TRBJ1-6 gives the full variable domain: EPEVTQTPSHQVTQMGQEVILRCVPISNHLYFYWYRQILGQKVEFLVSFYNNEISEKSEIFDDQFSVERPDGSNFTLKIRSTKLEDSAMYFCASFPGAGASNSPLHFGNGTRLTVT.

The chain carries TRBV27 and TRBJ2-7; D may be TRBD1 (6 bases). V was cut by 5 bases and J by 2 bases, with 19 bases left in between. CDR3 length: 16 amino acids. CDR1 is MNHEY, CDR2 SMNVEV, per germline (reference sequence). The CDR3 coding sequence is TGTGCCAGCAGTATGACCCCGGCAGGGGACCCCTACGAGCAGTACTTC. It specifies CASSMTPAGDPYEQYF.

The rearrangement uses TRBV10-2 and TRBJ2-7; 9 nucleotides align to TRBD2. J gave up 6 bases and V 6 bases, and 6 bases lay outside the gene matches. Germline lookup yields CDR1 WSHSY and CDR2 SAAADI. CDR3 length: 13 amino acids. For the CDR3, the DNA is TGCGCCAGCAGGGGCCTAGCGGGACTCGAGCAGTACTTC. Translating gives CASRGLAGLEQYF.

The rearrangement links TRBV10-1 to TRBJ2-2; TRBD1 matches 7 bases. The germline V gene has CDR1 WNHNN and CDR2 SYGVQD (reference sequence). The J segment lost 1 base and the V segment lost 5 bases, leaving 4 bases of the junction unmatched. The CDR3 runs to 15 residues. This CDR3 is CASSYRGRNTGELFF. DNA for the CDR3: TGCGCCAGCAGTTACAGGGGACGGAACACCGGGGAGCTGTTTTTT.

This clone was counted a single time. The CDR3, as DNA: TGTGCCAGCAGTTATGGGACAGGTATGACCTACGAGCAGTACTTC. Amino acids: CASSYGTGMTYEQYF. The chain carries TRBV6-6 and TRBJ2-7; 8 bases are shared with TRBD1. V was pared by 3 bases and J by 2 bases, with 6 bases of the junction left unmatched. The CDR3 covers 15 residues. Germline V gene data show CDR1 as MNHNY and CDR2 as SVGAGI (reference sequence).